The rows below give T cell receptor beta chains drawn from one sample of a study of cytomegalovirus exposure and HLA in healthy donors. The table came from immunoSEQ multiplex PCR; TCRdb's copy has only in-frame clones and leaves some out. This table holds about 160,000 clones, around 72% found once. The sequencing input was PBMCs. All receptors derive from a man in his forties in good health and CMV-seropositive. Each CDR3 is given with its conserved first and last residue. D genes are given only for firm matches. Clone size is not always given. Where it is, it says once, few, many or a class for expanded clones.

D gene: NA
clone size: NA
J gene: TRBJ2-7
V gene: TRBV9
CDR3 DNA: TGTGCCAGCAGCGTAGGAGGGGGTGAAGGGGAGCAGTACTTC
CDR3 protein: CASSVGGGEGEQYF

D gene: NA
clone size: NA
J gene: TRBJ1-2
V gene: TRBV6-5
CDR3 DNA: TGTGCCAGCAGTTCGGACTACAGTCATGGCTACACCTTC
CDR3 protein: CASSSDYSHGYTF

D gene: NA
clone size: NA
J gene: TRBJ1-1
V gene: TRBV2
CDR3 DNA: TGTGCCATCCCGGAGGGGACCAACACTGAAGCTTTCTTT
CDR3 protein: CAIPEGTNTEAFF

D gene: NA
clone size: NA
J gene: TRBJ1-4
V gene: TRBV6-1
CDR3 DNA: TGTGCCACGAGGGGAGGTAATGAAAAACTGTTTTTT
CDR3 protein: CATRGGNEKLFF

D gene: NA
clone size: few
J gene: TRBJ2-7
V gene: TRBV6-5
CDR3 DNA: TGTGCCAGCAGTCCGGACAGCCGCTCCTACGAGCAGTACTTC
CDR3 protein: CASSPDSRSYEQYF

D gene: NA
clone size: NA
J gene: TRBJ1-3
V gene: TRBV7-2
CDR3 DNA: TGTGCCAGCAGCTATCGACAGGCCGGAAACACCATATATTTT
CDR3 protein: CASSYRQAGNTIYF

D gene: TRBD2
clone size: NA
J gene: TRBJ2-1
V gene: TRBV5-4
CDR3 DNA: TGTGCCAGCAGCTTGGGGGGGAGGGCTGAGCAGTTCTTC
CDR3 protein: CASSLGGRAEQFF

D gene: NA
clone size: NA
J gene: TRBJ2-3
V gene: TRBV6-1
CDR3 DNA: TGTGCCAGCAGTAAAGGACTCCCGGGTACAGATACGCAGTATTTT
CDR3 protein: CASSKGLPGTDTQYF

D gene: TRBD2
clone size: NA
J gene: TRBJ2-5
V gene: TRBV5-4
CDR3 DNA: TGTGCCAGCAGCTTCACGGGGGGGCAAGAGACCCAGTACTTC
CDR3 protein: CASSFTGGQETQYF

D gene: TRBD1
clone size: NA
J gene: TRBJ1-1
V gene: TRBV6-1
CDR3 DNA: TGTGCCAGCAGTGAACCACAGGGGTGGATGAACACTGAAGCTTTCTTT
CDR3 protein: CASSEPQGWMNTEAFF

D gene: NA
clone size: NA
J gene: TRBJ1-6
V gene: TRBV5-6
CDR3 DNA: TGTGCCAGCAGCGCGCGGGTCACGCGTTCACCCCTCCACTTT
CDR3 protein: CASSARVTRSPLHF

D gene: NA
clone size: NA
J gene: TRBJ1-3
V gene: TRBV6-1
CDR3 DNA: TGTGCCAGCAGTTCCACCTACTCTGGAAACACCATATATTTT
CDR3 protein: CASSSTYSGNTIYF

D gene: NA
clone size: few
J gene: TRBJ1-2
V gene: TRBV5-6
CDR3 DNA: TGTGCCAGCAGCGATCTAGGTCCGGGACACCCGAATGGCTACACCTTC
CDR3 protein: CASSDLGPGHPNGYTF

D gene: NA
clone size: NA
J gene: TRBJ1-5
V gene: TRBV7-9
CDR3 DNA: TGTTCCAGCAGCTTAGGTAGTATCAATCAGCCCCAGCATTTT
CDR3 protein: CSSSLGSINQPQHF

D gene: NA
clone size: NA
J gene: TRBJ1-1
V gene: TRBV5-1
CDR3 DNA: TGCGCCAGCAGCGGAACCAGGGCCAGCACTGAAGCTTTCTTT
CDR3 protein: CASSGTRASTEAFF

D gene: NA
clone size: once
J gene: TRBJ2-3
V gene: TRBV11-3
CDR3 DNA: TGTGCCAGCAGCTTAGAGGGAAGGGGTCGGGACAAGGCCACAGATACGCAGTATTTT
CDR3 protein: CASSLEGRGRDKATDTQYF

D gene: TRBD1
clone size: NA
J gene: TRBJ1-4
V gene: TRBV6-5
CDR3 DNA: TGTGCCAGCAGTAGGGGACAGAATAATGAAAAACTGTTTTTT
CDR3 protein: CASSRGQNNEKLFF

D gene: TRBD1
clone size: NA
J gene: TRBJ2-7
V gene: TRBV14
CDR3 DNA: TGTGCCAGCAGCCAACGGTTGGGACAGGAGTCCTACGAGCAGTACTTC
CDR3 protein: CASSQRLGQESYEQYF

D gene: NA
clone size: NA
J gene: TRBJ2-2
V gene: TRBV9
CDR3 DNA: TGTGCCAGCAGCGTTGGTGGGAGCACCGGGGAGCTGTTTTTT
CDR3 protein: CASSVGGSTGELFF

D gene: TRBD2
clone size: NA
J gene: TRBJ2-7
V gene: TRBV7-2
CDR3 DNA: TGTGCCAGCAGCTTAGACGCGGGAGGGGTAAGCTACGAGCAGTACTTC
CDR3 protein: CASSLDAGGVSYEQYF

D gene: TRBD1
clone size: NA
J gene: TRBJ2-7
V gene: TRBV10-3
CDR3 DNA: TGTGCCGTCGGGACAGGGACTTCCTACGAGCAGTACTTC
CDR3 protein: CAVGTGTSYEQYF

D gene: TRBD1
clone size: NA
J gene: TRBJ2-7
V gene: TRBV29-1
CDR3 DNA: TGCAGCGTTTTCCCCGGACAGGGGTCCTACGAGCAGTACTTC
CDR3 protein: CSVFPGQGSYEQYF

D gene: NA
clone size: NA
J gene: TRBJ2-2
V gene: TRBV18
CDR3 DNA: TGTGCCAGCTCACCCATTCATCCATTTCCCGGGGAGCTGTTTTTT
CDR3 protein: CASSPIHPFPGELFF

D gene: NA
clone size: NA
J gene: TRBJ1-6
V gene: TRBV4-3
CDR3 DNA: TGCGCCAGCAGCCGGAGATTGCTTGATTCACCCCTCCACTTT
CDR3 protein: CASSRRLLDSPLHF

D gene: TRBD1
clone size: few
J gene: TRBJ1-3
V gene: TRBV5-6
CDR3 DNA: TGTGCCAGCAGCACAGGGGTAGGAAACACCATATATTTT
CDR3 protein: CASSTGVGNTIYF

D gene: NA
clone size: NA
J gene: TRBJ2-3
V gene: TRBV14
CDR3 DNA: TGTGCCAGCAGCCACAGGTTGGGGCTCACAGATACGCAGTATTTT
CDR3 protein: CASSHRLGLTDTQYF

D gene: NA
clone size: NA
J gene: TRBJ1-3
V gene: TRBV25-1
CDR3 DNA: TGTGCCAGCACAGGCGGGCCCTCTGGAAACACCATATATTTT
CDR3 protein: CASTGGPSGNTIYF

D gene: NA
clone size: NA
J gene: TRBJ1-3
V gene: TRBV10-3
CDR3 DNA: TGTGCCATCAGTGACACAGGAAAACTTGGAAACACCATATATTTT
CDR3 protein: CAISDTGKLGNTIYF

D gene: TRBD1
clone size: NA
J gene: TRBJ1-3
V gene: TRBV5-1
CDR3 DNA: TGCGCCAGCAGCTTCGACAGGGATACTGGAAACGCCATATATTTT
CDR3 protein: CASSFDRDTGNAIYF